The T cell receptor beta chain under discussion was sequenced for a study of regulatory T cells in long-lasting Graves disease. In this sample, this clonotype turned up a few times. Its antigen is undetermined. The time point is: persistent/refractory GD, antithyroid drugs over 5 years with positive TRAb. Following extraction of RNA from PBMCs, that RNA was used to make the TCR library. The authors built TCR beta libraries using iRepertoire HTBI primers and Arm-PCR of CDR3 regions. TCRdb fed the multiplex PCR reads into MiXCR, producing one record per CDR3 protein. The sample lists about 430,000 distinct CDR3 sequences, over 20% occurring once. CDR3 size: 16 residues. V was clipped by 7 bases and J by 7 bases; unmatched bases: 9. Germline V gene sequence: CDR1 MNHEY, CDR2 SVGEGT. General study points: For persistent Graves' patients, TCR diversity was lower than for newly diagnosed ones. Shared public clonotypes totalled about 2,700 in persistent patients, compared with just under 1,000 in new patients.

The receptor comes from a female donor with Graves disease. The chain is built from TRBV6-2 or TRBV6-3 and TRBJ2-2; the match to TRBD2 covers 13 bases. Sequenced material: peripheral blood mononuclear cells (PBMCs), taken when the disease was refractory, from a patient treated with antithyroid drugs. DNA for the CDR3: TGTGCCAGCATCGGACTAGCGGGAGTAGTAGGCGGGGAGCTGTTTTTT. Protein product: CASIGLAGVVGGELFF.